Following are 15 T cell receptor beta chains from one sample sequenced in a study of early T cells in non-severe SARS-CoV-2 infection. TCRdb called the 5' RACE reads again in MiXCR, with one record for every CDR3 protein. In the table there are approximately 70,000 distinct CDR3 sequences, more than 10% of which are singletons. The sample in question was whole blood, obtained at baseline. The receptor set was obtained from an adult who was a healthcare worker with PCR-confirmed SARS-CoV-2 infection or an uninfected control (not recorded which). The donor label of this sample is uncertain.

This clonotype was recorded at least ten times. The CDR3 DNA reads TGTGCCAGTAGGCCGGTGGACAGGGCCGAGCAGTACTTC. Amino acids: CASRPVDRAEQYF. The rearrangement uses TRBV10-3 and TRBJ2-7; 8 bases agree with TRBD1. The CDR3 has 13 amino acids. Germline CDR1 ENHRY, CDR2 SYGVKD. J was trimmed by 6 bases and V by 10 bases; bases with no gene match: 11.

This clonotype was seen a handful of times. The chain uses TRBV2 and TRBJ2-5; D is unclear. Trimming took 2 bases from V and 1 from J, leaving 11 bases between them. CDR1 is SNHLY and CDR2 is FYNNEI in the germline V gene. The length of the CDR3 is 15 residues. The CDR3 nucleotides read TGTGCCAGCAGTGAATCTACGCAGACCCAAGAGACCCAGTACTTC. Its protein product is CASSESTQTQETQYF.

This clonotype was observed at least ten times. For the CDR3, the DNA is TGTGCCAGCAGTCAGTATGGTTCCTACAATGAGCAGTTCTTC. Translated: CASSQYGSYNEQFF. The chain couples TRBV7-2 to TRBJ2-1; D uncertain. Germline assignment: CDR1 SGHTA and CDR2 FQGNSA. This CDR3 contains 14 residues. V gave up 6 bases and J gave up 1 base, with 10 bases separating them.

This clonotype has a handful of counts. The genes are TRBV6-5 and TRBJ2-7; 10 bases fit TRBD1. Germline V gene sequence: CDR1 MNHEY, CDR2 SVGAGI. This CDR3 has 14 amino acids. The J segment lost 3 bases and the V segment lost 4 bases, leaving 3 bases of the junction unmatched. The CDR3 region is CASSSGTGDYEQYF. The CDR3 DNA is TGTGCCAGCAGTTCCGGGACAGGGGACTACGAGCAGTACTTC.

CDR3 sequence: CAISGGIGGNTIYF. CDR3 DNA: TGTGCCATCAGTGGGGGAATTGGTGGGAACACCATATATTTT. The rearrangement joins TRBV10-3 to TRBJ1-3, with D hard to call. The germline V and J ends were trimmed by 4 bases and 7 bases, with 14 bases remaining between them. The germline CDR1 and CDR2 sequences are ENHRY and SYGVKD. The CDR3 loop spans 14 amino acids.

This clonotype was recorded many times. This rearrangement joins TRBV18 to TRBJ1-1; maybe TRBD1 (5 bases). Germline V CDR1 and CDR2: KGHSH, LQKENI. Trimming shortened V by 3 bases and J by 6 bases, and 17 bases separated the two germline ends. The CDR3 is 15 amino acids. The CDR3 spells CASSPSLTGVSEAFF. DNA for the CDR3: TGTGCCAGCTCACCCTCCCTCACAGGAGTTTCTGAAGCTTTCTTT.

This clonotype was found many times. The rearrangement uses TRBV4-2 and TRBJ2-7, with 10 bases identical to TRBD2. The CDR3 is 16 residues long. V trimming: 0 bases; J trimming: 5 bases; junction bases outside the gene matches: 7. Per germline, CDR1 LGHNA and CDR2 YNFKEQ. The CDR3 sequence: CASSQDAASGGNEQYF. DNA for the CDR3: TGTGCCAGCAGCCAAGATGCAGCTAGCGGGGGCAACGAGCAGTACTTC.

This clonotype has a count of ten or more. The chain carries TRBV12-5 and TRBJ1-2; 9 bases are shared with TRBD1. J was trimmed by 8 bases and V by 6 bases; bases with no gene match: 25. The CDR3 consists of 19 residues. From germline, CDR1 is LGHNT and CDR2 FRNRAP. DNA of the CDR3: TGTGCTAGTGGCCCCACCAGACAGGGGGTTGTCCCGACTCGAGTAGGCTACACCTTC. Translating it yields CASGPTRQGVVPTRVGYTF.

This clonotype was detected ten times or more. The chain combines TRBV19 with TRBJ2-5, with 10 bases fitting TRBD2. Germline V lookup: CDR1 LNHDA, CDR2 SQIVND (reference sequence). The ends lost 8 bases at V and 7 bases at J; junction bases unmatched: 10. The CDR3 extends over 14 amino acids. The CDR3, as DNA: TGTGCCAGTTCGTCAGCGGGGGGGCTGGGGACCCAGTACTTC. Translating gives CASSSAGGLGTQYF.

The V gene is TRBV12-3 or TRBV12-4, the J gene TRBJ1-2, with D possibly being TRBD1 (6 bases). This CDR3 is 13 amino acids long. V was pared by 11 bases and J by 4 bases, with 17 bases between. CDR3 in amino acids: CAGIKQGRYGYTF. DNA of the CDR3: TGTGCCGGCATAAAACAGGGACGCTATGGCTACACCTTC.

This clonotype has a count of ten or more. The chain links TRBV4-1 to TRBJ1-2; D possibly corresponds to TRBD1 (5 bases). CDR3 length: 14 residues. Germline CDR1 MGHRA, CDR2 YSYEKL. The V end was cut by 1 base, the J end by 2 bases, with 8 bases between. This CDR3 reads CASSQGWGNYGYTF. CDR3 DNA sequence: TGCGCCAGCAGCCAAGGCTGGGGGAACTATGGCTACACCTTC.

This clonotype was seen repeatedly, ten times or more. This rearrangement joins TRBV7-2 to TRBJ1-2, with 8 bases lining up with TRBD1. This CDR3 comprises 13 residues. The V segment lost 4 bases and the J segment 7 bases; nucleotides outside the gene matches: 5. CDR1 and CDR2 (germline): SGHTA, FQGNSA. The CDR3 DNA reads TGTGCCAGCAGCTCCGGACAGGGCATTGGCTACACCTTC. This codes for CASSSGQGIGYTF.

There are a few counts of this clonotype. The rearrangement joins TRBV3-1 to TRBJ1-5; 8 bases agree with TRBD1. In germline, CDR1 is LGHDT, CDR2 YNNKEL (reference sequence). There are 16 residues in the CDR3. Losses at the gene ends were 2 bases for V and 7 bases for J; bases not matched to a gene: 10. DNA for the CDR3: TGTGCCAGCAGCCAATACGACAGGGGCCTAGGACAGCCCCAGCATTTT. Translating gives CASSQYDRGLGQPQHF.

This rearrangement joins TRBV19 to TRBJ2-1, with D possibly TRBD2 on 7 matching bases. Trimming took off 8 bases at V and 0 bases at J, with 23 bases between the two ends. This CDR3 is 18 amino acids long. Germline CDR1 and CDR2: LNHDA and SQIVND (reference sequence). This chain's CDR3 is CASAPSGGERSSYNEQFF. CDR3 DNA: TGTGCCAGTGCCCCTTCGGGGGGCGAAAGGAGCTCCTACAATGAGCAGTTCTTC.

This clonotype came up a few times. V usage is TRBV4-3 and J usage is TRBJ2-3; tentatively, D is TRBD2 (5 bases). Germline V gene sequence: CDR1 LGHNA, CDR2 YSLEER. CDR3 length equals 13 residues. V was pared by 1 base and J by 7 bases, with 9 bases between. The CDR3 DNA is TGCGCCAGCAGCCAAGTTGAGGGCCATACGCAGTATTTT. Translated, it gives CASSQVEGHTQYF.